This entry describes one T cell receptor beta chain. These data are taken from a study of patients and donors after allogeneic stem cell transplantation. TCRdb re-derived calls from the RT-PCR reads in MiXCR, one entry per CDR3 protein. The repertoire includes about 76,000 distinct CDR3 sequences, about 25% of them detected once, and more than 20% sits in the top ten. V lost 5 bases, J lost 7 bases, and 12 bases lay in between. This CDR3 is 13 amino acids long. V is TRBV12-3 or TRBV12-4 and J is TRBJ1-5, with unresolved D. The specimen was blood, either unsorted or a sorted T cell fraction (not recorded which). The sequence derives from a human donor who was either an allogeneic HSCT recipient or a stem cell or donor lymphocyte infusion donor (not recorded which). It is not recorded whose cells these are; they may come from a transplant donor. CDR3 sequence (DNA): TGTGCCAGCAGTAACGGGGAGCGGCAGCCCCAGCATTTT. Amino acid sequence: CASSNGERQPQHF.